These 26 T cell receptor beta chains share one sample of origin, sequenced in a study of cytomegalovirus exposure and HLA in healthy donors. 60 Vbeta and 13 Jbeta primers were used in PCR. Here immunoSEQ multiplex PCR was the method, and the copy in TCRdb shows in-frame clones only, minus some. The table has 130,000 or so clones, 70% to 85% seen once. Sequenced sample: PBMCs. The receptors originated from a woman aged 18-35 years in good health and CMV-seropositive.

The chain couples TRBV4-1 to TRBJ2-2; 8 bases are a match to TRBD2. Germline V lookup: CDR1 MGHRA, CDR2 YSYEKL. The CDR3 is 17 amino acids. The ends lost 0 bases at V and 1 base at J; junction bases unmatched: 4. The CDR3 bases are TGCGCCAGCAGCCAAGATGATCGGGGGGGGAACACCGGGGAGCTGTTTTTT. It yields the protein CASSQDDRGGNTGELFF.

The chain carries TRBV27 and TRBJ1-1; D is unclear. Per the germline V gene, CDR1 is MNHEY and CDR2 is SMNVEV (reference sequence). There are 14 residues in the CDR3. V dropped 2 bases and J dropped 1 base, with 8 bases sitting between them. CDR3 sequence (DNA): TGTGCCAGCAGTTTAAGAGGGTGGAACACTGAAGCTTTCTTT. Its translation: CASSLRGWNTEAFF.

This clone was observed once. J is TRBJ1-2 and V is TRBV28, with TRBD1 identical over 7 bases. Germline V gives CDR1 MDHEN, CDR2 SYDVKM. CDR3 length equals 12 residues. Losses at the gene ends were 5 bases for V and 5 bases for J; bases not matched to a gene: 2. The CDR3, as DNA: TGTGCCAGCAGTCAGGGGGTGTATGGCTACACCTTC. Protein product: CASSQGVYGYTF.

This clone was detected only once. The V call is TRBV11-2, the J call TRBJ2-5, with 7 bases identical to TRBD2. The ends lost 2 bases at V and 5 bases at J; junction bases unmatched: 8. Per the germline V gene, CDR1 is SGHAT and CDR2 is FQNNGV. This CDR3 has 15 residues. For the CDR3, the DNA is TGTGCCAGCAGCTTACCCTACGGGGGGAGGGAGACCCAGTACTTC. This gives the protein CASSLPYGGRETQYF.

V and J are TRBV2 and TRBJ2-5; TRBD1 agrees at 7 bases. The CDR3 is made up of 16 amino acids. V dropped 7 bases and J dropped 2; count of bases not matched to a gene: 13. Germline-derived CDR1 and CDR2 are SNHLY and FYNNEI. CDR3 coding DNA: TGTGCCAGCATGAACCCCGGGACAGATTTACAAGAGACCCAGTACTTC. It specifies CASMNPGTDLQETQYF.

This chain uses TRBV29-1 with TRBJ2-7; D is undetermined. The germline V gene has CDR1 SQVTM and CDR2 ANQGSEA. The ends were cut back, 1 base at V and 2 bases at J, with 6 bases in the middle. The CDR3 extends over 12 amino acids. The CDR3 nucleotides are TGCAGCGTTGAAGCTGCGGCCTACGAGCAGTACTTC. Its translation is CSVEAAAYEQYF.

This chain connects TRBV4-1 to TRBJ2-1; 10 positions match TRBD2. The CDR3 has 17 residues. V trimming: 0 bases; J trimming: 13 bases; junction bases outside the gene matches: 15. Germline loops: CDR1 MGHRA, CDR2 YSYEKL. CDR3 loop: CASSQDSQRGGVGPQFF. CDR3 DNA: TGCGCCAGCAGCCAAGATTCGCAGCGGGGGGGCGTGGGCCCACAGTTCTTC.

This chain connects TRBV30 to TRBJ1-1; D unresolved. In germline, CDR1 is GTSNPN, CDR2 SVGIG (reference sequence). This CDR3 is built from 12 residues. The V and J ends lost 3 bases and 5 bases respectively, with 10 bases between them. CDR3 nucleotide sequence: TGTGCCTGGAGCGAGGGCCCGACTGAAGCTTTCTTT. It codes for CAWSEGPTEAFF. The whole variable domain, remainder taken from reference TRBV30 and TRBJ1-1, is SQTIHQWPATLVQPVGSPLSLECTVEGTSNPNLYWYRQAAGRGLQLLFYSVGIGQISSEVPQNLSASRPQDRQFILSSKKLLLSDSGFYLCAWSEGPTEAFFGQGTRLTVV.

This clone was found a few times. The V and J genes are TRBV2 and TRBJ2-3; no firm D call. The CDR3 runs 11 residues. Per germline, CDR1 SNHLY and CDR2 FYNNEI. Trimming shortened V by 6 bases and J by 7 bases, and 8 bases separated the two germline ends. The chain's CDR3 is CASRQEYTQYF. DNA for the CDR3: TGTGCCAGCAGGCAAGAGTATACGCAGTATTTT.

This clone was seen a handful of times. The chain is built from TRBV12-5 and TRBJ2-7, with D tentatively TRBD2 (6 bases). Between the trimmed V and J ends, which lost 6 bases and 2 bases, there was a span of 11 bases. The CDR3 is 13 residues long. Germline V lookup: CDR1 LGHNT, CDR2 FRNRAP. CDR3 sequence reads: CASGRGATYEQYF. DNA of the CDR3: TGTGCTAGTGGGCGGGGAGCGACCTACGAGCAGTACTTC.

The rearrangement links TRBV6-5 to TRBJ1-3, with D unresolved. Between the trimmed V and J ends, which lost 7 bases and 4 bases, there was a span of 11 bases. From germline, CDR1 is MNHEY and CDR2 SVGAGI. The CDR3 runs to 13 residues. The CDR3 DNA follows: TGTGCCAGCAACCCGGGGTCCGGAAACACCATATATTTT. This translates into CASNPGSGNTIYF.

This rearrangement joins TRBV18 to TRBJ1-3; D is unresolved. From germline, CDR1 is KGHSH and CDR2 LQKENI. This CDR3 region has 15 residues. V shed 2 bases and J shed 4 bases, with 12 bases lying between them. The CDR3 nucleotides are TGTGCCAGCTCACCAACACCTTCGGGAGGAAACACCATATATTTT. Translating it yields CASSPTPSGGNTIYF.

As DNA, the CDR3 is TGTGCCAGCGGGCTGGGGACTAGCGGAGGTGAGCAGTTCTTC. Translating it yields CASGLGTSGGEQFF. This rearrangement joins TRBV6-5 to TRBJ2-1; 11 bases match TRBD2. The CDR3 totals 14 residues. CDR1 MNHEY and CDR2 SVGAGI come from the germline V gene. Trimming took 8 bases from V and 9 from J; bases not matched to a gene: 9.

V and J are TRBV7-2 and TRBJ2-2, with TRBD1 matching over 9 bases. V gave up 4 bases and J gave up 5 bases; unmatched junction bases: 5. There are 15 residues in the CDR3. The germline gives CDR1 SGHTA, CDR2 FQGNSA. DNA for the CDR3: TGTGCCAGCAGCTCGGACAGGGGTCGGACCGGGGAGCTGTTTTTT. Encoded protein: CASSSDRGRTGELFF.

The CDR3 spells CASIRTGANEQFF. CDR3 DNA: TGTGCCAGCATCCGGACAGGGGCAAATGAGCAGTTCTTC. This chain joins TRBV2 and TRBJ2-7; 9 bases align to TRBD1. Matching the DNA end better, TRBJ2-1 makes the J call doubtful. Germline V lookup: CDR1 SNHLY, CDR2 FYNNEI. The CDR3 totals 13 residues.

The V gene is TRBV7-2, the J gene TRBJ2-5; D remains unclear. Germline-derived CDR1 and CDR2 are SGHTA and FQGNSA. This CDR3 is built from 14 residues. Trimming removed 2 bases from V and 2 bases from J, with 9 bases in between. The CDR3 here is CASSLMRSQETQYF. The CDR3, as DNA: TGTGCCAGCAGCTTAATGCGGTCGCAAGAGACCCAGTACTTC. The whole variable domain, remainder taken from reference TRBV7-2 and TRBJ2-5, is GAGVSQSPSNKVTEKGKDVELRCDPISGHTALYWYRQSLGQGLEFLIYFQGNSAPDKSGLPSDRFSAERTGGSVSTLTIQRTQQEDSAVYLCASSLMRSQETQYFGPGTRLLVL.

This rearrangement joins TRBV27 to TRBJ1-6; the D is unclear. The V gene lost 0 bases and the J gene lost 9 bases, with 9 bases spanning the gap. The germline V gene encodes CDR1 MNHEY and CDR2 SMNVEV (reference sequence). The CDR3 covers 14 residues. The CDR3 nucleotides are TGTGCCAGCAGTTTATCGCTCGGGGTTTCACCCCTCCACTTT. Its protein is CASSLSLGVSPLHF.

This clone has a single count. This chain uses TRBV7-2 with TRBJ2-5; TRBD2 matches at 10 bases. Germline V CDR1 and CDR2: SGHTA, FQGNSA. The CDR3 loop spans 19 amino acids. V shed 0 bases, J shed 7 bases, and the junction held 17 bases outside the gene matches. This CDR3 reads CASSLAGLAGALRSRTQYF. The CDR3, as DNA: TGTGCCAGCAGCTTAGCGGGGCTAGCGGGGGCCCTACGGTCCAGGACCCAGTACTTC.

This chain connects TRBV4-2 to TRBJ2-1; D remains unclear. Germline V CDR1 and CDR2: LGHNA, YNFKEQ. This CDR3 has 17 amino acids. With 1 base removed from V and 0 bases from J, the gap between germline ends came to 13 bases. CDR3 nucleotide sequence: TGTGCCAGCAGCCAAGTGGCCGTCGCTAGCTCCTACAATGAGCAGTTCTTC. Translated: CASSQVAVASSYNEQFF.

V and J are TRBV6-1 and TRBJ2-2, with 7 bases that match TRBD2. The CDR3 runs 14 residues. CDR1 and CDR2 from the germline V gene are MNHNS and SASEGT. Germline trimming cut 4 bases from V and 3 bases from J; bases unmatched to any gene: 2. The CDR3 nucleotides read TGTGCCAGCAGTGCCAGCGGGGACACCGGGGAGCTGTTTTTT. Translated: CASSASGDTGELFF.

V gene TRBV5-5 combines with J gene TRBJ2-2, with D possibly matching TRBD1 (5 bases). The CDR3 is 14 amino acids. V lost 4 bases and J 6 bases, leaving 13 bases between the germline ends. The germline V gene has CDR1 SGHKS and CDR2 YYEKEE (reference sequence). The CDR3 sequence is CASSPTGRAGELFF. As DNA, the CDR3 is TGTGCCAGCAGCCCCACAGGACGCGCCGGGGAGCTGTTTTTT.

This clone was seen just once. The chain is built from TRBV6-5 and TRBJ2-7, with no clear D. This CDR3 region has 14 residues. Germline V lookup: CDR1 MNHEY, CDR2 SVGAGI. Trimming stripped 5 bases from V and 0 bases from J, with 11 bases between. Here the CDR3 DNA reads TGTGCCAGCAGTCCGAACCTACCCTCCTACGAGCAGTACTTC. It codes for CASSPNLPSYEQYF.

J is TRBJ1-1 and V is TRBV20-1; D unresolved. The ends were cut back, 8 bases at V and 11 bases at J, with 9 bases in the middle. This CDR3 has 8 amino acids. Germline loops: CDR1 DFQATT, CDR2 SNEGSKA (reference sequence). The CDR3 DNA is TGCAGTATCGGGTCGGCTTTCTTT. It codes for CSIGSAFF.

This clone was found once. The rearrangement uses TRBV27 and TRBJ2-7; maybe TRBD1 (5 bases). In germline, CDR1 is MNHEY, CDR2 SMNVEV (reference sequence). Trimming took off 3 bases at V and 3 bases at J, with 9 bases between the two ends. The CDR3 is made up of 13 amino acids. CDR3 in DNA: TGTGCCAGCAGTTTCGGCCAGGGCTACGAGCAGTACTTC. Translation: CASSFGQGYEQYF.

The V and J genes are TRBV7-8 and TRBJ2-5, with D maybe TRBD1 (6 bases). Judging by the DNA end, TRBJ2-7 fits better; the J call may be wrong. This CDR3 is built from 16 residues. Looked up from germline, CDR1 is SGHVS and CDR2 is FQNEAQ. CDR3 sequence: CASSFRLRDTTYEQYF. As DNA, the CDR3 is TGTGCCAGCAGCTTCAGACTCCGGGACACGACCTACGAGCAGTACTTC.

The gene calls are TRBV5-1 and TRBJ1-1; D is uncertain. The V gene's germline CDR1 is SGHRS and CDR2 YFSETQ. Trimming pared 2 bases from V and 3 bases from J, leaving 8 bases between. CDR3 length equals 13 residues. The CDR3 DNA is TGCGCCAGCAGCTTCGACTCTCACACTGAAGCTTTCTTT. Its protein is CASSFDSHTEAFF.